This T cell receptor beta chain stems from a study of shared clonotypes between healthy human individuals. General study findings and limits: Genetic and exposure-history diversity was limited by the small donor number. Several donors shared 4.5% to 6.5% of their naive CD4 clonotypes.

This table comes from immunoSEQ multiplex PCR, and its TCRdb copy is limited to in-frame clones, with some not included. The sample contains millions of clones, roughly 94% of which appear only once. The CDR3 runs to 15 residues. V lost 2 bases to trimming and J lost 2 bases; unmatched junction nucleotides: 5. Germline CDR1 reads GTSNPN; CDR2 reads SVGIG (reference sequence). Comments on this clone: What it binds is not known.

What was sequenced was naive CD4+ T cells sorted from blood. Subset specified: CD45RA+ positively selected. The TCR was taken from a man between 18 and 29 years old in good health. This chain joins TRBV30 and TRBJ2-7, with 11 bases lining up with TRBD2. CDR3 in DNA: TGTGCCTGGAGTTCCCGACTAGCGGGACCCTACGAGCAGTACTTC. Its protein product is CAWSSRLAGPYEQYF.